Listed here are 29 T cell receptor beta chains from one sample, sequenced in a study of beta chain features in type 1 diabetes. Of the isolated RNA, all was reverse transcribed, and so the sequenced material was expressed TCRB transcripts. Profiled with immunoSEQ multiplex PCR; TCRdb holds only in-frame clones, not every one. The sample lists about half a million clones; over 10% were seen once. The sample consisted of naive CD4+ T cells from blood. All receptors come from a young woman in good health.

The V gene is TRBV5-1, the J gene TRBJ2-2, with TRBD2 as a possible D gene (5 bases). In germline, CDR1 is SGHRS, CDR2 YFSETQ. The CDR3 is 15 residues long. The V and J ends lost 4 bases and 0 bases respectively, with 10 bases between them. The CDR3 DNA follows: TGCGCCAGCAGCAGCGGACGGGCGAACACCGGGGAGCTGTTTTTT. It codes for CASSSGRANTGELFF.

V and J are TRBV9 and TRBJ2-2; TRBD2 matches 7 bases. V lost 7 bases to trimming and J lost 2 bases; unmatched junction nucleotides: 2. Germline CDR1 is SGDLS and CDR2 is YYNGEE. The CDR3 has 13 amino acids. The chain's CDR3 is CASGRANTGELFF. The CDR3 DNA reads as TGTGCCAGCGGGAGGGCCAACACCGGGGAGCTGTTTTTT.

This clone appeared a few times. The CDR3: CASSQGQGGTEAFF. CDR3 coding DNA: TGTGCCAGCAGCCAAGGGCAGGGAGGCACTGAAGCTTTCTTT. J is TRBJ1-1 and V is TRBV14; D perhaps matches TRBD1 (5 bases). CDR1 and CDR2 from the germline V gene are SGHDN and FVKESK. The CDR3 has 14 amino acids. V lost 1 base, J lost 4 bases, and 10 bases lay in between.

The rearrangement links TRBV28 to TRBJ2-3, with a possible D match to TRBD2 (6 bases). V gave up 5 bases and J gave up 0 bases, with 18 bases separating them. CDR3 size: 17 residues. Looked up from germline, CDR1 is MDHEN and CDR2 is SYDVKM. The CDR3 is CASSGGSGTTSTDTQYF. The CDR3 DNA sequence: TGTGCCAGCAGTGGAGGGAGCGGAACCACTAGCACAGATACGCAGTATTTT.

This clone was detected a few times. The rearrangement links TRBV4-1 to TRBJ1-2, with TRBD1 identical over 9 bases. Germline values: CDR1 MGHRA, CDR2 YSYEKL. The CDR3 totals 17 residues. V was pared by 3 bases and J by 4 bases, with 12 bases of the junction left unmatched. The DNA for the CDR3 is TGCGCCAGCAGCCATCCCGGACAGGGGCCATCCTTCTATGGCTACACCTTC. Translation: CASSHPGQGPSFYGYTF.

This clone came up a few times. The chain employs TRBV4-3 and TRBJ2-2; TRBD1 matches at 7 bases. The V segment lost 2 bases and the J segment 4 bases; nucleotides outside the gene matches: 10. The CDR3 has 17 amino acids. CDR1 and CDR2 (germline): LGHNA, YSLEER. The CDR3 sequence is CASSQSPVRTGTGELFF. In DNA form, the CDR3 reads TGCGCCAGCAGCCAATCTCCTGTCAGGACAGGCACCGGGGAGCTGTTTTTT.

There are a few counts of this clone. The V gene is TRBV27, the J gene TRBJ1-1, with D tentatively TRBD1 (5 bases). Germline CDR1 MNHEY, CDR2 SMNVEV (reference sequence). The CDR3 spans 13 residues. The germline V and J ends were trimmed by 6 bases and 4 bases, with 12 bases remaining between them. The CDR3 reads CASSGTRGTEAFF. The CDR3 nucleotides are TGTGCCAGCAGCGGTACTAGGGGCACTGAAGCTTTCTTT.

This clone was detected a few times. The V call is TRBV5-4, the J call TRBJ1-2; no clear D gene. The CDR3 extends over 13 amino acids. The ends were cut back, 0 bases at V and 8 bases at J, with 11 bases in the middle. CDR1 is SGHNT and CDR2 is YYREEE in the germline V gene (reference sequence). The CDR3: CASSLARGDGYTF. The CDR3 coding sequence is TGTGCCAGCAGCTTGGCGCGGGGAGACGGCTACACCTTC.

This rearrangement joins TRBV7-9 to TRBJ2-4; 7 bases are a match to TRBD2. J was trimmed by 8 bases and V by 5 bases; bases with no gene match: 6. Germline V gene sequence: CDR1 SEHNR, CDR2 FQNEAQ (reference sequence). The CDR3 has 13 residues. CDR3 protein: CASSPTSAHIQYF. CDR3 in DNA: TGTGCCAGCAGCCCAACTAGCGCTCACATTCAGTACTTC.

The V and J genes are TRBV15 and TRBJ2-1; D perhaps matches TRBD1 (5 bases). Germline loops: CDR1 LNHNV, CDR2 YYDKDF (reference sequence). The CDR3 length is 16 residues. The V and J ends lost 5 bases and 10 bases respectively, with 24 bases between them. The CDR3 protein is CATSGERGKVVVEQFF. CDR3 DNA: TGTGCCACCAGCGGGGAAAGGGGCAAAGTCGTCGTGGAGCAGTTCTTC.

This rearrangement joins TRBV5-1 to TRBJ2-1, with D possibly TRBD1 on 5 matching bases. CDR1 is SGHRS and CDR2 is YFSETQ in the germline V gene. The CDR3 runs 12 residues. V was cut by 4 bases and J by 5 bases, with 7 bases left in between. CDR3 region: CASSGRDNEQFF. Here the CDR3 DNA reads TGCGCCAGCAGCGGCAGGGACAATGAGCAGTTCTTC. Combining the CDR3 with reference TRBV5-1 and TRBJ2-1 gives the whole variable domain KAGVTQTPRYLIKTRGQQVTLSCSPISGHRSVSWYQQTPGQGLQFLFEYFSETQRNKGNFPGRFSGRQFSNSRSEMNVSTLELGDSALYLCASSGRDNEQFFGPGTRLTVL.

The chain carries TRBV9 and TRBJ2-1; 9 bases match TRBD2. The V and J ends lost 4 bases and 4 bases, in that order; junction bases with no gene match: 18. This CDR3 is built from 19 residues. CDR1 SGDLS and CDR2 YYNGEE come from the germline V gene. The CDR3 coding sequence is TGTGCCAGCAGCCCGCGGAGGAGGGAGCGGGGGGATCGATACAATGAGCAGTTCTTC. Translating it yields CASSPRRRERGDRYNEQFF.

This clone has at least ten counts. The chain joins TRBV30 to TRBJ1-2; unclear D gene. Germline assignment: CDR1 GTSNPN and CDR2 SVGIG (reference sequence). There are 12 residues in the CDR3. With 8 bases removed from V and 4 bases from J, the gap between germline ends came to 14 bases. The CDR3 protein is CALIGVLYGYTF. Here the CDR3 DNA reads TGTGCCCTTATCGGAGTCCTCTATGGCTACACCTTC. The full variable domain, in which reference TRBV30 and TRBJ1-2 provide the parts outside the CDR3, is SQTIHQWPATLVQPVGSPLSLECTVEGTSNPNLYWYRQAAGRGLQLLFYSVGIGQISSEVPQNLSASRPQDRQFILSSKKLLLSDSGFYLCALIGVLYGYTFGSGTRLTVV.

This clone has just a few counts. The chain uses TRBV7-8 and TRBJ2-1, with D unclear. The V end was cut by 5 bases, the J end by 9 bases, with 11 bases between. Germline CDR1 and CDR2: SGHVS and FQNEAQ. There are 12 residues in the CDR3. Here the CDR3 DNA reads TGTGCCAGCAGCCCGACTTACGGTGAGCAGTTCTTC. It encodes CASSPTYGEQFF.

This chain uses TRBV9 with TRBJ1-2, with D perhaps matching TRBD1 (5 bases). Trimming cost V 2 bases and J 7 bases, with 12 bases left between them. Germline loops: CDR1 SGDLS, CDR2 YYNGEE. This CDR3 has 13 residues. As DNA, the CDR3 is TGTGCCAGCAGCGTTGGGGGATCGAGTGGCTACACCTTC. It encodes CASSVGGSSGYTF.

This clone has only a few counts. V usage is TRBV28 and J usage is TRBJ2-5, with unresolved D. CDR3 length equals 13 residues. V was pared by 1 base and J by 5 bases, with 8 bases between. Germline V CDR1 and CDR2: MDHEN, SYDVKM. CDR3 in amino acids: CASSLLGRETQYF. As DNA, the CDR3 is TGTGCCAGCAGTTTATTGGGTCGCGAGACCCAGTACTTC.

In its sample, this clone was seen a few times. The V gene is TRBV29-1, the J gene TRBJ1-2; D not resolved. Deletions cut 1 base from V and 9 bases from J, with 6 bases between. The CDR3 extends over 10 amino acids. Germline CDR1 reads SQVTM; CDR2 reads ANQGSEA. The CDR3 sequence: CSVEAARYTF. For the CDR3, the DNA is TGCAGCGTTGAAGCCGCTCGCTACACCTTC. The full variable domain, rest sourced from reference TRBV29-1 and TRBJ1-2, is SAVISQKPSRDICQRGTSLTIQCQVDSQVTMMFWYRQQPGQSLTLIATANQGSEATYESGFVIDKFPISRPNLTFSTLTVSNMSPEDSSIYLCSVEAARYTFGSGTRLTVV.

The rearrangement joins TRBV25-1 to TRBJ2-3, with D tentatively TRBD1 or TRBD2 (5 bases each). Trimming removed 8 bases at V and 2 bases at J, with 11 bases between. Germline values: CDR1 MGHDK, CDR2 SYGVNS. This CDR3 is built from 13 residues. The CDR3 loop reads CASPLGDTDTQYF. CDR3 DNA sequence: TGTGCCAGCCCTTTGGGGGACACAGATACGCAGTATTTT.

The rearrangement uses TRBV14 and TRBJ2-1; TRBD1 might be the D (6 bases). V lost 4 bases, J lost 8 bases, and 18 bases lay in between. There are 15 residues in the CDR3. The germline V gene has CDR1 SGHDN and CDR2 FVKESK. DNA for the CDR3: TGTGCCAGCAGCCGGCTTGCCGACAGGTTCGATGAGCAGTTCTTC. Translation gives CASSRLADRFDEQFF.

This rearrangement joins TRBV15 to TRBJ2-5; TRBD1 matches 7 bases. The CDR3 runs to 16 residues. V shed 2 bases, J shed 2 bases, and the junction held 8 bases outside the gene matches. Germline V lookup: CDR1 LNHNV, CDR2 YYDKDF (reference sequence). The CDR3 loop reads CATSRSLGTEQETQYF. CDR3 DNA sequence: TGTGCCACCAGCAGATCCCTCGGGACAGAGCAAGAGACCCAGTACTTC. The complete variable domain, with remaining parts taken from reference TRBV15 and TRBJ2-5, reads DAMVIQNPRYQVTQFGKPVTLSCSQTLNHNVMYWYQQKSSQAPKLLFHYYDKDFNNEADTPDNFQSRRPNTSFCFLDIRSPGLGDTAMYLCATSRSLGTEQETQYFGPGTRLLVL.

The V and J genes are TRBV5-1 and TRBJ2-3; tentatively, D is TRBD1 (6 bases). From germline, CDR1 is SGHRS and CDR2 YFSETQ. V lost 1 base and J lost 2, with 8 bases in between. The CDR3 runs to 14 residues. The CDR3 DNA reads as TGCGCCAGCAGCTTGCAGGGGTACACAGATACGCAGTATTTT. Residues: CASSLQGYTDTQYF.

The table lists this clone with a few counts. The chain uses TRBV5-4 and TRBJ2-3; TRBD2 might be the D (6 bases). The CDR3 has 16 residues. V lost 6 bases and J 3 bases, leaving 20 bases between the germline ends. Germline V gene lookup returns CDR1 SGHNT and CDR2 YYREEE (reference sequence). The CDR3 sequence is CASNPGRASVTDTQYF. For the CDR3, the DNA is TGTGCCAGCAACCCGGGTCGGGCTAGCGTAACAGATACGCAGTATTTT.

The chain couples TRBV9 to TRBJ2-1; D gene ambiguous. This CDR3 spans 14 amino acids. Trimming took off 2 bases at V and 6 bases at J, with 12 bases between the two ends. CDR1 SGDLS and CDR2 YYNGEE come from the germline V gene. The CDR3: CASSVGQNSNEQFF. The CDR3 coding sequence is TGTGCCAGCAGCGTGGGTCAGAATAGCAATGAGCAGTTCTTC. Full variable domain (outside the CDR3, taken from reference TRBV9 and TRBJ2-1): DSGVTQTPKHLITATGQRVTLRCSPRSGDLSVYWYQQSLDQGLQFLIQYYNGEERAKGNILERFSAQQFPDLHSELNLSSLELGDSALYFCASSVGQNSNEQFFGPGTRLTVL.

The table lists this clone with a few counts. This CDR3 is also generated by other DNA sequences in the sample. The V and J genes are TRBV2 and TRBJ1-5, with D perhaps matching TRBD1 (5 bases). The V gene's germline CDR1 is SNHLY and CDR2 FYNNEI. CDR3 size: 14 residues. Trimming cost V 1 base and J 7 bases, with 11 bases left between them. The CDR3 reads CASSEVVGLQPQHF. The CDR3 DNA is TGTGCCAGCAGTGAAGTTGTGGGGCTACAGCCCCAGCATTTT.

This chain links TRBV11-3 with TRBJ2-7; tentative D call: TRBD2 (5 bases). From germline, CDR1 is SGHNT and CDR2 YENEEA. Deletions cut 5 bases from V and 2 bases from J, with 19 bases between. There are 16 residues in the CDR3. CDR3 sequence: CASSIQTARGTYEQYF. The CDR3 DNA is TGTGCCAGCAGCATACAAACAGCTCGGGGTACCTACGAGCAGTACTTC.

The chain recombines TRBV25-1 with TRBJ1-2; D not resolved. Trimming shortened V by 1 base and J by 7 bases, and 19 bases separated the two germline ends. CDR3 size: 16 residues. Germline CDR1 and CDR2: MGHDK and SYGVNS. CDR3 nucleotide sequence: TGTGCCAGCAGTGAATCCGGGAGAGCGATTACTAGTGGCTACACCTTC. Its translation is CASSESGRAITSGYTF.

This clone was counted a few times. The genes are TRBV29-1 and TRBJ2-7; perhaps TRBD2 as D (5 bases). The V gene's germline CDR1 is SQVTM and CDR2 ANQGSEA. The V gene lost 4 bases and the J gene lost 1 base, with 11 bases spanning the gap. The CDR3 loop spans 13 amino acids. CDR3 bases: TGCAGCGTTGCCGGCAAGCGGTCCTACGAGCAGTACTTC. Translation: CSVAGKRSYEQYF.

This clone showed up just a few times. The V gene is TRBV2, the J gene TRBJ1-6, with 9 positions matching TRBD1. Germline V CDR1 and CDR2: SNHLY, FYNNEI. This CDR3 is built from 16 residues. Trimming removed 4 bases from V and 8 bases from J; junction bases left unmatched: 9. This CDR3 reads CASSARTGGSDSPLHF. DNA of the CDR3: TGTGCCAGCAGTGCGAGAACAGGGGGCTCGGATTCACCCCTCCACTTT.

The chain employs TRBV5-1 and TRBJ2-2, with 8 bases aligning to TRBD1. This CDR3 contains 15 residues. Looked up from germline, CDR1 is SGHRS and CDR2 is YFSETQ. The V segment lost 1 base and the J segment 6 bases; nucleotides outside the gene matches: 5. The DNA of the CDR3 is TGCGCCAGCAGCTTGCTGACAGGGGCACCCGGGGAGCTGTTTTTT. It translates to CASSLLTGAPGELFF. Filled out from reference TRBV5-1 and TRBJ2-2, the complete variable domain reads KAGVTQTPRYLIKTRGQQVTLSCSPISGHRSVSWYQQTPGQGLQFLFEYFSETQRNKGNFPGRFSGRQFSNSRSEMNVSTLELGDSALYLCASSLLTGAPGELFFGEGSRLTVL.